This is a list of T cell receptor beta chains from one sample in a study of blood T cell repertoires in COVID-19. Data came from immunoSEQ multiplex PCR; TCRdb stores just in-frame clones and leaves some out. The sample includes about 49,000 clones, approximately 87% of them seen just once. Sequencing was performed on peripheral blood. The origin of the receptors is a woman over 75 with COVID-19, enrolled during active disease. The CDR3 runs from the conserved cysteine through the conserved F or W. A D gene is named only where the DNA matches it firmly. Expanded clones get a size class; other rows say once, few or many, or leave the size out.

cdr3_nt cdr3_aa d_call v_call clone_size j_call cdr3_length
TGCAGCGTTGCAAGAGGGTCTGTAGCTGGAAACACCATATATTTT CSVARGSVAGNTIYF - TRBV29-1 - TRBJ1-3 15
TGTGCCACCAGTGACGGGGGCTCTGGAAACACCATATATTTT CATSDGGSGNTIYF - TRBV24-1 - TRBJ1-3 14
TGTGCCAGCAGGTTCAGGGGCAGGAACACTGAAGCTTTCTTT CASRFRGRNTEAFF - TRBV27 - TRBJ1-1 14
TGTGCCACCAGCACACCCGGACTCGGAGTTTTGGATGGCTACACCTTC CATSTPGLGVLDGYTF - TRBV15 once TRBJ1-2 16
TGTGCCATCAGTGCGACAGGTAATGGCTACACCTTC CAISATGNGYTF - TRBV10-3 - TRBJ1-2 12
TGTGCCACCAGATCAGGGGGTTCCTATGGCTACACCTTC CATRSGGSYGYTF TRBD1 TRBV15 - TRBJ1-2 13
TGCGCCAGCAGCTTGGCCGACCCGACTGGGGCGCACACTGAAGCTTTCTTT CASSLADPTGAHTEAFF - TRBV5-1 - TRBJ1-1 17
TGTGCCAGCAGACCAGGGGCGCGGGATGGCTACACCTTC CASRPGARDGYTF - TRBV28 - TRBJ1-2 13
TGTGCCAGCAGCCCTCAGGGCGGGGTACGGAACCAAGAGCAGTTCTTC CASSPQGGVRNQEQFF - TRBV7-2 - TRBJ2-1 16
TGTGCCAGCAGCCCAGTGGGGTCTAGCGGGAGGAGGTCCTACGAGCAGTACTTC CASSPVGSSGRRSYEQYF TRBD2 TRBV7-9 - TRBJ2-7 18
TGTGCCAGTACCCGACAGGGGGTGGTTGGGAACACTGAAGCTTTCTTT CASTRQGVVGNTEAFF TRBD1 TRBV19 - TRBJ1-1 16
TGTGCCAGCAGCTTAGCCGGCGGAGGCAATCAGCCCCAGCATTTT CASSLAGGGNQPQHF - TRBV7-2 - TRBJ1-5 15
TGTGCCAGCAGTACCCTGGGACAGACAGTAATGGGCCTTGGCTACACCTTC CASSTLGQTVMGLGYTF TRBD1 TRBV27 - TRBJ1-2 17
TGCAGCGCCGCCACGCAGGGTGGGGAAAAACTGTTTTTT CSAATQGGEKLFF - TRBV29-1 few TRBJ1-4 13
TGTGCCAGTAGTATTCAGGGGAACTATGGCTACACCTTC CASSIQGNYGYTF - TRBV19 few TRBJ1-2 13
TGTGCCAGCAGGGCAATTCGGGGGGGCTCTAACTATGGCTACACCTTC CASRAIRGGSNYGYTF - TRBV2 - TRBJ1-2 16
TGTGCCAGCAGCTTAGGTTTACGTTGGGACAGCGAGCAGTACTTC CASSLGLRWDSEQYF TRBD1 TRBV7-2 once TRBJ2-7 15
TGTGCCATCAGTGAGAGAGGTTCCGGCACTGAAGCTTTCTTT CAISERGSGTEAFF - TRBV10-3 - TRBJ1-1 14
TGTGCCAGCAGTCGACTTGACAGAAACCGGAACATTCAGTACTTC CASSRLDRNRNIQYF - TRBV6-5 - TRBJ2-4 15
TGTGCCAGCAGCCAAGTACTAGCGGGGGACCAAGAGACCCAGTACTTC CASSQVLAGDQETQYF TRBD2 TRBV3-1/TRBV3-2 - TRBJ2-5 16
TGTGCCAGCAGGAAACAGGGGGTCCACGAGCAGTACTTC CASRKQGVHEQYF TRBD1 TRBV3-1/TRBV3-2 - TRBJ2-7 13
TGTGCCAGCAGGGCCTTCTCCCTCATGAACACTGAAGCTTTCTTT CASRAFSLMNTEAFF - TRBV5-6 - TRBJ1-1 15
TGTGCCAGCAGCTTGGACGGACACGCCGCTAGAGCTTTCTTT CASSLDGHAARAFF - TRBV7-9 - TRBJ1-1 14
TGTGCCAGCAGCCCCGGGCGCGGGGGCACAGATACGCAGTATTTT CASSPGRGGTDTQYF - TRBV6-5 - TRBJ2-3 15
TGTGCCGTCGACCGGAGGGCGGGAACTGAAGCTTTCTTT CAVDRRAGTEAFF - TRBV7-9 - TRBJ1-1 13
TGTGCCAGCAGAGAAAACAGGGATAGAAGAGCTTTCTTT CASRENRDRRAFF - TRBV12-3/TRBV12-4 once TRBJ1-1 13
TGTGCCAGCAGCGTAGACAGCAACTATGGCTACACCTTC CASSVDSNYGYTF - TRBV9 - TRBJ1-2 13
TGCGCCAGCAGCTACTCTAGCAATCAGCCCCAGCATTTT CASSYSSNQPQHF - TRBV5-1 - TRBJ1-5 13
TGTGCCAGCAGCTTAAGCAGGGGGCATACTGAAGCTTTCTTT CASSLSRGHTEAFF TRBD1 TRBV11-2 - TRBJ1-1 14
TGTGCCAGCAGCGTAGGACTAGCGGGGATCACCGGGGAGCTGTTTTTT CASSVGLAGITGELFF TRBD2 TRBV9 - TRBJ2-2 16
TGTGCCAGCAGCTTAGGACAGGGTTACGGAAACGAGCAGTACTTC CASSLGQGYGNEQYF TRBD1 TRBV7-2 - TRBJ2-7 15
TGTGCCAGCAGTTTTCACCAGGGTAGTGAGACCCAGTACTTC CASSFHQGSETQYF - TRBV28 - TRBJ2-5 14
TGTGCCAGCAGCAAAAGAAGGGGGACCGTGGATCGGCCAGAGTTCTTC CASSKRRGTVDRPEFF - TRBV21-1 - TRBJ2-1 16
TGTGCCAGCAGCTCCACGAAGGGGGGGAGGACAGATGGCTACACCTTC CASSSTKGGRTDGYTF - TRBV27 - TRBJ1-2 16
TGTGCCAGCAACGCTACCACCCTTCTGGGGCCTGAAGCTTTCTTT CASNATTLLGPEAFF - TRBV6-4 - TRBJ1-1 15
TGTGCCAGCAGAGGCCTTTGGGGGGATAGGCAGCCCCAGCATTTT CASRGLWGDRQPQHF - TRBV6-5 - TRBJ1-5 15
TGTGCCAGCAGTCAACCCGGACAGTGGAACACTGAAGCTTTCTTT CASSQPGQWNTEAFF - TRBV6-5 - TRBJ1-1 15
TGTGCCAGCAGCCAGATCCGGGACATTAGAAATGGCTACACCTTC CASSQIRDIRNGYTF - TRBV4-2 - TRBJ1-2 15
TGCGCCAGCAGTCATCTGACAGGGGTTAATTCACCCCTCCACTTT CASSHLTGVNSPLHF TRBD1 TRBV23-1 - TRBJ1-6 15
TGTGCCAGCTCCGACCTAGGGGGCACTGAAGCTTTCTTT CASSDLGGTEAFF - TRBV18 - TRBJ1-1 13